What follows are 20 T cell receptor beta chains derived from one specimen sequenced in a study of cytomegalovirus exposure and HLA in healthy donors. Here immunoSEQ multiplex PCR was the method, and the copy in TCRdb shows in-frame clones only, minus some. The data show 150,000 to 170,000 clones, 75% to 90% seen once. Sequencing input: PBMCs. These receptors were taken from a man between 18 and 29 years old in good health and CMV-seropositive.

The chain joins TRBV7-3 to TRBJ1-1; D not resolved. V lost 5 bases and J lost 1, with 8 bases in between. From germline, CDR1 is SGHTA and CDR2 FQGTGA. This CDR3 has 13 amino acids. CDR3 sequence reads: CASSRSRNTEAFF. CDR3 DNA: TGTGCCAGCAGCCGGTCGCGGAACACTGAAGCTTTCTTT.

This clone showed up just a few times. This sequence joins TRBV5-1 and TRBJ1-6; TRBD1 matches 12 bases. The ends lost 5 bases at V and 7 bases at J; junction bases unmatched: 4. This CDR3 comprises 15 residues. Germline CDR1 reads SGHRS; CDR2 reads YFSETQ. The DNA for the CDR3 is TGCGCCAGCAGGGGACAGGGGGCGCTGAATTCACCCCTCCACTTT. Amino acid sequence: CASRGQGALNSPLHF.

This chain joins TRBV18 and TRBJ1-1; no definite D call. The CDR3 consists of 13 residues. CDR1 and CDR2 (germline): KGHSH, LQKENI. Between the trimmed V and J ends, which lost 6 bases and 2 bases, there was a span of 10 bases. CDR3 sequence reads: CASSPTSNTEAFF. CDR3 bases: TGTGCCAGCTCCCCAACATCTAACACTGAAGCTTTCTTT.

The chain joins TRBV6-4 to TRBJ1-1; the D gene is possibly TRBD1 (5 bases). This CDR3 has 15 amino acids. V was trimmed by 6 bases and J by 3 bases, leaving 17 bases between them. Germline V CDR1 and CDR2: MRHNA, SNTAGT. Here the CDR3 reads CASSLEVGGHTEAFF. CDR3 nucleotide sequence: TGTGCCAGCAGCCTAGAGGTCGGGGGACACACTGAAGCTTTCTTT.

The CDR3 here is CASSWALAAYNEQFF. The CDR3, as DNA: TGTGCCAGCAGCTGGGCCCTAGCGGCTTACAATGAGCAGTTCTTC. This chain uses TRBV7-2 with TRBJ2-1, with 7 nucleotides matching TRBD2. This CDR3 is built from 15 residues. The V and J ends lost 4 bases and 4 bases, in that order; junction bases with no gene match: 7. CDR1 and CDR2 from the germline V gene are SGHTA and FQGNSA.

Only one count was recorded for this clone. The genes are TRBV5-5 and TRBJ1-4; 8 bases match TRBD1. The CDR3 length is 14 residues. V gave up 2 bases and J gave up 5 bases; unmatched junction bases: 2. In germline, CDR1 is SGHKS, CDR2 YYEKEE (reference sequence). The DNA for the CDR3 is TGTGCCAGCAGCTTCAGACAGGGGAATGAAAAACTGTTTTTT. Amino acids: CASSFRQGNEKLFF.

DNA of the CDR3: TGCGCCAGCAGCCAACTACTCGCGATAGCGGGGGCAGAGACCCAGTACTTC. Its protein is CASSQLLAIAGAETQYF. This chain links TRBV5-1 with TRBJ2-5, with 9 bases lining up with TRBD2. The CDR3 contains 17 residues. CDR1 and CDR2 from the germline V gene are SGHRS and YFSETQ. V was pared by 4 bases and J by 4 bases, with 14 bases of the junction left unmatched.

The V call is TRBV6-1, the J call TRBJ1-5, with a weak D call TRBD1 (6 bases). The ends were cut back, 4 bases at V and 2 bases at J, with 12 bases in the middle. This CDR3 comprises 15 residues. Germline V gives CDR1 MNHNS, CDR2 SASEGT. CDR3 loop: CASSGQAGGNQPQHF. The DNA of the CDR3 is TGTGCCAGCAGTGGACAGGCGGGCGGCAATCAGCCCCAGCATTTT.

This clone was counted only a few times. V gene TRBV27 combines with J gene TRBJ1-2; the D gene is possibly TRBD1 (6 bases). From germline, CDR1 is MNHEY and CDR2 SMNVEV (reference sequence). The V and J ends lost 6 bases and 8 bases respectively, with 16 bases between them. The CDR3 has 13 amino acids. CDR3 sequence reads: CASSPGTLYGYTF. In DNA, the CDR3 is TGTGCCAGCAGCCCCGGGACACTATACGGCTACACCTTC.

The chain is built from TRBV2 and TRBJ2-3, with 8 bases aligning to TRBD2. This CDR3 contains 15 residues. Germline V gene lookup returns CDR1 SNHLY and CDR2 FYNNEI. J lost 2 bases, V lost 8 bases, and 9 bases had no gene match. The DNA of the CDR3 is TGTGCCAGCTTTCGTCGCGGGGGGAACACAGATACGCAGTATTTT. Amino acids: CASFRRGGNTDTQYF.

This sequence joins TRBV5-1 and TRBJ2-5; a weak D match, TRBD2 (6 bases). The germline V gene encodes CDR1 SGHRS and CDR2 YFSETQ. Trimming removed 6 bases at V and 5 bases at J, with 20 bases between. The CDR3 extends over 15 amino acids. The CDR3: CASTPVTGVFETQYF. For the CDR3, the DNA is TGCGCCAGCACCCCGGTAACGGGAGTTTTTGAGACCCAGTACTTC.

The chain links TRBV5-1 to TRBJ2-7; TRBD2 might be the D (5 bases). This CDR3 is built from 15 residues. Germline V gene lookup returns CDR1 SGHRS and CDR2 YFSETQ. Trimming took off 4 bases at V and 2 bases at J, with 16 bases between the two ends. As DNA, the CDR3 is TGCGCCAGCAGCCGCCCCGGACTCGAGGCCTACGAGCAGTACTTC. Amino acid sequence: CASSRPGLEAYEQYF.

The chain carries TRBV27 and TRBJ1-4, with 9 bases matching TRBD1. V dropped 5 bases and J dropped 8; count of bases not matched to a gene: 9. CDR3 length: 15 residues. Germline V gene lookup returns CDR1 MNHEY and CDR2 SMNVEV (reference sequence). DNA for the CDR3: TGTGCCAGCAGTACCCGGGACAGGGAGAGAGAAAAACTGTTTTTT. Translated: CASSTRDREREKLFF.

This chain links TRBV5-5 with TRBJ2-5, with a possible D match to TRBD1 (6 bases). V was pared by 0 bases and J by 1 base, with 13 bases between. CDR3 length: 16 residues. Germline CDR1 reads SGHKS; CDR2 reads YYEKEE (reference sequence). The CDR3 nucleotides are TGTGCCAGCAGCTTGGCCACAGGGCCCCCCCAAGAGACCCAGTACTTC. Amino acid sequence: CASSLATGPPQETQYF.

The V and J genes are TRBV29-1 and TRBJ1-2; 10 bases are shared with TRBD1. V was clipped by 3 bases and J by 6 bases; unmatched bases: 7. The CDR3 covers 14 residues. Germline V gene data show CDR1 as SQVTM and CDR2 as ANQGSEA. CDR3 coding DNA: TGCAGCGTTGACCGGACAGGGGGAAGGGATGGCTACACCTTC. Translation: CSVDRTGGRDGYTF.

The chain combines TRBV29-1 with TRBJ2-3; 8 bases agree with TRBD2. Germline values: CDR1 SQVTM, CDR2 ANQGSEA. The CDR3 contains 14 residues. V shed 8 bases and J 4 bases; nucleotides not matched to a gene: 11. The CDR3 sequence is CSLRGAAGADTQYF. The CDR3 bases are TGCAGCCTAAGAGGTGCAGCGGGGGCAGATACGCAGTATTTT.

V gene TRBV29-1 combines with J gene TRBJ1-1; 7 bases are a match to TRBD1. With V trimmed by 5 bases and J by 1 base, 7 bases remained unmatched. The CDR3 consists of 14 residues. Germline V gives CDR1 SQVTM, CDR2 ANQGSEA. CDR3 loop: CSVLPGQRNTEAFF. For the CDR3, the DNA is TGCAGCGTTCTCCCGGGACAGAGGAACACTGAAGCTTTCTTT.

V and J are TRBV5-8 and TRBJ2-1, with D perhaps matching TRBD2 (5 bases). Germline CDR1 is SGHTS and CDR2 is YDEGEE. This CDR3 comprises 14 residues. The V gene lost 2 bases and the J gene lost 10 bases, with 16 bases spanning the gap. The CDR3 bases are TGTGCCAGCAGCTTCGTTTCCGCTAGCAGGGAGCAGTTCTTC. Its protein product is CASSFVSASREQFF. Looking up the rest from reference TRBV5-8 and TRBJ2-1 gives the full variable domain: EAGVTQSPTHLIKTRGQQATLRCSPISGHTSVYWYQQALGLGLQFLLWYDEGEERNRGNFPPRFSGRQFPNYSSELNVNALELEDSALYLCASSFVSASREQFFGPGTRLTVL.

V gene TRBV7-3 combines with J gene TRBJ2-1, with 7 positions matching TRBD1. CDR1 is SGHTA, CDR2 FQGTGA, per germline. V was pared by 5 bases and J by 6 bases, with 7 bases of the junction left unmatched. CDR3 length: 14 residues. CDR3: CASSAGTVPNEQFF. DNA for the CDR3: TGTGCCAGCAGCGCCGGGACAGTCCCCAATGAGCAGTTCTTC.

The rearrangement joins TRBV9 to TRBJ2-7; TRBD2 matches at 8 bases. The CDR3 runs 14 residues. CDR1 and CDR2 (germline): SGDLS, YYNGEE. Unmatched junction bases numbered 5, after V lost 3 bases and J lost 3 bases. The CDR3 protein is CASSATSENYEQYF. CDR3 sequence (DNA): TGTGCCAGCAGCGCGACTAGCGAAAACTACGAGCAGTACTTC.